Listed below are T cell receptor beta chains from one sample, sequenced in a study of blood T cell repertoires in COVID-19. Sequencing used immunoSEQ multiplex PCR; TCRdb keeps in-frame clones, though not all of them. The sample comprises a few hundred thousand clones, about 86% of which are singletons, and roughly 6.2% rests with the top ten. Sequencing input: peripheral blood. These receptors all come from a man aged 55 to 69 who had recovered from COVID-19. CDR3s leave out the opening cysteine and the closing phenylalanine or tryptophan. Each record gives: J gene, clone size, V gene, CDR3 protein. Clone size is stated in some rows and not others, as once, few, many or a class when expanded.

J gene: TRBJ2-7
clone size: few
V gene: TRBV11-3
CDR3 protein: ASSLGGQGSSVSYEQY

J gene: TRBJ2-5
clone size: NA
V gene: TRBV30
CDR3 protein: VIGGLAETQY

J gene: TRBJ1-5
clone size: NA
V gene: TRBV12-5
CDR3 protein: ASGLGDRVNQPQH

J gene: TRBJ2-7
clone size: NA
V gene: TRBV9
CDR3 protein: ASSVAIRSGGGIPYEQY

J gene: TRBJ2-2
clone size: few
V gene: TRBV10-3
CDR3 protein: AISADRTYTGELF

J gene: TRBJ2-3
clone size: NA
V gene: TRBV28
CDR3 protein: ASRTGSSTDTQY

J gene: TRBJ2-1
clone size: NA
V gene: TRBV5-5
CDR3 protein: ASSYGTSAYNEQF

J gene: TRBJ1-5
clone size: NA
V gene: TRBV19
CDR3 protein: ASSYRQGNQPQH

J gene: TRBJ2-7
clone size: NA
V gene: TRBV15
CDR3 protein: ATSRGRDIHEQY

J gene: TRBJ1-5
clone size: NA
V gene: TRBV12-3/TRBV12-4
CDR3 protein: ASTQGWNQPQH

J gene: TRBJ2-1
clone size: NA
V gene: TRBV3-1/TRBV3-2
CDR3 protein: ASSFWSSGGWEQF

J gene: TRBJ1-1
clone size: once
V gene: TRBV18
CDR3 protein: ASSPPAEEAF

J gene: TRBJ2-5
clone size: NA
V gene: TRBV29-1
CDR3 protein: SVVPARGETQY

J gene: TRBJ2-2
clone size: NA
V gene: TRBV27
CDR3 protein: ASSFGQWGGELF

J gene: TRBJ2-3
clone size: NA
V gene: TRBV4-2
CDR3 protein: ASSQRTSGGGDTQY

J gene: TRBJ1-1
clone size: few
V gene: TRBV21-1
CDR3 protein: ASSKDRTGGCAEAF

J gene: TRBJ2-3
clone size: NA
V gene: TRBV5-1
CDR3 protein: ASSSIRGRGSTDTQY

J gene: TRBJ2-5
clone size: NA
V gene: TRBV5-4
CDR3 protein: ASTKGTAHNPQETQY

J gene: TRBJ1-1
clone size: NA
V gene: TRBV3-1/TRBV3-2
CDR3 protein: ASSPQVGYTEAF

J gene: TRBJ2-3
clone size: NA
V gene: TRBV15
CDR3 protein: ATSSGQYGEDTQY

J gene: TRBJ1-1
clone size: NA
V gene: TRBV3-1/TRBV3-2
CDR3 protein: ASSLRGPAF

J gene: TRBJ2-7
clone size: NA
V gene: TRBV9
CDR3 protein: ASSATGGSYEQY

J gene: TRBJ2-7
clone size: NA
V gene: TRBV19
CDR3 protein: ASSVGTSGYSEQY

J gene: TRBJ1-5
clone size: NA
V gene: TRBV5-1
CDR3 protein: ASSLGQGDYQPQH

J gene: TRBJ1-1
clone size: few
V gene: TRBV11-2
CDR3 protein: ASSLSGRVMNTEAF

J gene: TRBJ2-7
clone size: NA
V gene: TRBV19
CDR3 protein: ASSPGTGSSYEQY

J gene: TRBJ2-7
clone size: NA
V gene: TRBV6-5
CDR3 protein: ASSLRWQGPYEQY

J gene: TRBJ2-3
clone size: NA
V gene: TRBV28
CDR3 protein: ASSRGQGRTDTQY

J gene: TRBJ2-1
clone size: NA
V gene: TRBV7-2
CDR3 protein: ASSLVAAVGRSGNEQF

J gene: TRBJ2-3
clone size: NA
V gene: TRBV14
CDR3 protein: ASSQWTSRTDTQY

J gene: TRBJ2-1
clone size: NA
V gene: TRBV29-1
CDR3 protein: SVDTGGNEQF

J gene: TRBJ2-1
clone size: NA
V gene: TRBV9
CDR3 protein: ASSVVETSSRRQF

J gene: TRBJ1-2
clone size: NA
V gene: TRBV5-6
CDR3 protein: ASSPWTALRDGYT

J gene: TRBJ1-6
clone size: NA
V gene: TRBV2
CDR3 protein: ASRGAENSPLH

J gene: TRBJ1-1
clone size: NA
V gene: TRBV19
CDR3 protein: ASSQRQGRTEAF

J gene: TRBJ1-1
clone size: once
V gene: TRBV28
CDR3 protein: ASSLPTGWTPEAF

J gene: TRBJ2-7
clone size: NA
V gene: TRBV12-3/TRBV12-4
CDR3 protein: ASSLVTTGEQY

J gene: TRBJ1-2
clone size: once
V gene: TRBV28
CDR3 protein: ASRVGQGSYGYT

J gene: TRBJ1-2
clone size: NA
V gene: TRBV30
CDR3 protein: AWIRGTVGLTIDGYT

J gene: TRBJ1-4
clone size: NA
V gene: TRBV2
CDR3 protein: ASGGLATGVNEKLF

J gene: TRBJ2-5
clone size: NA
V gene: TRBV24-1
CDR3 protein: ATSVGNRGRVETQY

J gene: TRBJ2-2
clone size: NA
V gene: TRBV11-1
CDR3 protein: ASSSRSAGELF

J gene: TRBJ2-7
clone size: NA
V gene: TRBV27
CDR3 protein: ASRFLTGLEQY

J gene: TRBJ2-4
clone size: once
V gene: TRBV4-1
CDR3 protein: ASSKIPGQGAGENIQY

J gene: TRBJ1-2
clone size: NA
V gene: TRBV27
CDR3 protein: ASGMWTGEGGYT

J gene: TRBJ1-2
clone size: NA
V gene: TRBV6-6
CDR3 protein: ASSLTPGTGGRKKSSGYT

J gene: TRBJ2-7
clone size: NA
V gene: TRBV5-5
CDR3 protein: ASSFTGASYEQY